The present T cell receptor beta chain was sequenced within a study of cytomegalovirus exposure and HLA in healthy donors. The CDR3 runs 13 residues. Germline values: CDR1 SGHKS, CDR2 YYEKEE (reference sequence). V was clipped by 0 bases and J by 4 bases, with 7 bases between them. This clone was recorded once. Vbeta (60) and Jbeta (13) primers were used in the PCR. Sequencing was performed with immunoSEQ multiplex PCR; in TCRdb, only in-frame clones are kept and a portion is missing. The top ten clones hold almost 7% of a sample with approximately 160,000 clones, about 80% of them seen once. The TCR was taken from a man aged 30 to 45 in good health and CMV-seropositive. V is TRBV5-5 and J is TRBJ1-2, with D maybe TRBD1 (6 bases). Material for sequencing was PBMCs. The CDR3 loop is CASSLGDIYGYTF. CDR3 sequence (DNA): TGTGCCAGCAGCTTGGGGGACATCTATGGCTACACCTTC. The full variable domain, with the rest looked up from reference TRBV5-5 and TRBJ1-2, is DAGVTQSPTHLIKTRGQQVTLRCSPISGHKSVSWYQQVLGQGPQFIFQYYEKEERGRGNFPDRFSARQFPNYSSELNVNALLLGDSALYLCASSLGDIYGYTFGSGTRLTVV.